The T cell receptor (beta chain) described here comes from a study of early T cells in non-severe SARS-CoV-2 infection. The CDR3 has 14 residues. Germline-derived CDR1 and CDR2 are LGHDT and YNNKEL (reference sequence). V dropped 0 bases and J dropped 3 bases, with 7 bases sitting between them. Each CDR3 protein is one row after TCRdb ran MiXCR on the 5' RACE reads. Of 17,000 or so distinct CDR3 sequences in the sample, more than 5.5% were seen once. By frequency in the sample, this clonotype is medium-sized. The clonotype was recovered from an adult who was a healthcare worker with PCR-confirmed SARS-CoV-2 infection or an uninfected control (not recorded which). Specimen: whole blood, collected at baseline. The chain couples TRBV3-1 to TRBJ2-3; D gene ambiguous. CDR3 sequence reads: CASSQEDGTDTQYF. In DNA form, the CDR3 reads TGTGCCAGCAGCCAAGAGGACGGAACAGATACGCAGTATTTT.